Listed below are T cell receptor beta chains from one sample, sequenced in a study of blood T cell repertoires in COVID-19. Profiled with immunoSEQ multiplex PCR; TCRdb holds only in-frame clones, not every one. Of fewer than 350,000 clones listed, around 90% are singletons. The sequencing input was peripheral blood. These receptor sequences come from a woman in her 30s with COVID-19, enrolled during active disease. The CDR3 runs from the conserved cysteine through the conserved F or W. D genes are given only for firm matches. Size is stated for part of the rows, as once, few or many counts, or as a class when the clone is expanded.

CDR3 DNA | CDR3 protein | V gene | D gene | J gene | clone size
TGCGCCAGCAGCCAGCGACAGGAATACAATCAGCCCCAGCATTTT | CASSQRQEYNQPQHF | TRBV4-1 | NA | TRBJ1-5 | NA
TGTGCCAGCAGTCTCAGAGCCGGGACAGCTTCCTACGAGCAGTACTTC | CASSLRAGTASYEQYF | TRBV28 | TRBD1 | TRBJ2-7 | NA
TGTGCCAGCAGCAAAAGCGGGACAGGGTACTCCTACGAGCAGTACTTC | CASSKSGTGYSYEQYF | TRBV11-2 | TRBD1 | TRBJ2-7 | few
TGTGCCAGCAGTCTACAGGAATTTGGAAACACCATATATTTT | CASSLQEFGNTIYF | TRBV2 | NA | TRBJ1-3 | NA
TGTGCCAGCAAGGTCACTAGCGTCTCCACCTACGAGCAGTACTTC | CASKVTSVSTYEQYF | TRBV28 | TRBD2 | TRBJ2-7 | NA
TGTGCCAGCAGTGAAAGCCGTAGCTCTGAAGCTTTCTTT | CASSESRSSEAFF | TRBV2 | NA | TRBJ1-1 | NA
TGTGCCAGCAGCTCTACCTCTAGCGGACTCCAAGAGACCCAGTACTTC | CASSSTSSGLQETQYF | TRBV11-2 | TRBD2 | TRBJ2-5 | NA
TGCGCCAGCAGCTTCGGGGGTAAGGAGGATGAAAAACTGTTTTTT | CASSFGGKEDEKLFF | TRBV5-1 | NA | TRBJ1-4 | once
TGTGCCAGCAGCTACGTCGGTAGCTCCTACGAGCAGTACTTC | CASSYVGSSYEQYF | TRBV5-4 | NA | TRBJ2-7 | NA
TGTGCCAGCAGCCAAGATCGGCGGGGTTTTGGTGGCTACACCTTC | CASSQDRRGFGGYTF | TRBV3-1/TRBV3-2 | NA | TRBJ1-2 | NA
TGTGCCACCAGCGCGATCCGGGAAGGGTCCGAGCAGTACTTC | CATSAIREGSEQYF | TRBV15 | NA | TRBJ2-7 | NA
TGTGCCAGCTTACAACTAGCGGGAGGAGGGGAGCTGTTTTTT | CASLQLAGGGELFF | TRBV2 | TRBD2 | TRBJ2-2 | NA
TGTGCCAGCCAGGGGGCGGGAGAGACCCAGTACTTC | CASQGAGETQYF | TRBV2 | TRBD1 | TRBJ2-5 | NA
TGTGCCAGCTTAAATCCAGGGGTATTGGGCGGCTACACCTTC | CASLNPGVLGGYTF | TRBV6-5 | NA | TRBJ1-2 | NA
TGTGCCAGCAGCCCACAGGTCCCCTATGGCTACACCTTC | CASSPQVPYGYTF | TRBV3-1/TRBV3-2 | NA | TRBJ1-2 | NA
TGTGCCAGCGCATTGGCCGGGACAGTACAAGACGAGCAGTACTTC | CASALAGTVQDEQYF | TRBV27 | TRBD1 | TRBJ2-7 | NA
TGTGCCAGCAGCCTCGACAACTTGAACACTGAAGCTTTCTTT | CASSLDNLNTEAFF | TRBV6-2/TRBV6-3 | NA | TRBJ1-1 | NA
TGTGCCAGTAGTATAAACCCACAGGGTATCACTGAAGCTTTCTTT | CASSINPQGITEAFF | TRBV19 | NA | TRBJ1-1 | NA
TGTGCCAGCAGCCTAGTGACAGGAATTAATTCACCCCTCCACTTT | CASSLVTGINSPLHF | TRBV6-6 | NA | TRBJ1-6 | NA
TGTGCCAGCAGTTTTGGGACTAGCGGGAGGGTATCCGATACGCAGTATTTT | CASSFGTSGRVSDTQYF | TRBV28 | TRBD2 | TRBJ2-3 | NA
TGTGCCAGCAGCGGCGGAGGGATTTTTAATTCACCCCTCCACTTT | CASSGGGIFNSPLHF | TRBV12-1 | NA | TRBJ1-6 | NA
TGTGCCAGCAGCCAACAGGGTGTCCACACCGGGGAGCTGTTTTTT | CASSQQGVHTGELFF | TRBV7-8 | NA | TRBJ2-2 | NA
TGCGCCAGCAGCTTGGCTCAGGGAGGGACTGAAGCTTTCTTT | CASSLAQGGTEAFF | TRBV5-1 | NA | TRBJ1-1 | NA
TGTGCCAGCAGCCCTGACCTAGGTAGTGGCTACACCTTC | CASSPDLGSGYTF | TRBV5-5 | NA | TRBJ1-2 | NA
TGTGCCTGGAGTTCCGGGAGTGACTATGGCTACACCTTC | CAWSSGSDYGYTF | TRBV30 | NA | TRBJ1-2 | NA
TGTGCCAGCAGTTACAGCGTCGACACTGAAGCTTTCTTT | CASSYSVDTEAFF | TRBV6-2/TRBV6-3 | NA | TRBJ1-1 | NA
TGTGCCAGCAGCCACTTAGACAGTGAAGCTTTCTTT | CASSHLDSEAFF | TRBV3-1/TRBV3-2 | NA | TRBJ1-1 | NA
TGTGCCAGTAGTATGGCGGGAGTTCGGGAGACCCAGTACTTC | CASSMAGVRETQYF | TRBV19 | TRBD2 | TRBJ2-5 | NA
TGTGCCAGCAGCTTAGTGGCCCCCACGGGACTAGGTTATTCTTACGAGCAGTACTTC | CASSLVAPTGLGYSYEQYF | TRBV7-6 | TRBD2 | TRBJ2-7 | NA
TGTGCCACCAGCAGAGAGCCGCAGGGTGATGGAAACACCATATATTTT | CATSREPQGDGNTIYF | TRBV15 | NA | TRBJ1-3 | few
TGCGCCAGCAGGGACCGGGACAGGGGGAAAGGCAATCAGCCCCAGCATTTT | CASRDRDRGKGNQPQHF | TRBV10-1 | TRBD1 | TRBJ1-5 | NA
TGTGCCAGCAGCCAGTCGTGGACCCAGTACTTC | CASSQSWTQYF | TRBV14 | NA | TRBJ2-5 | NA
TGTGCCAGCAGCGTTTCAGGGGGCGGCGGGGAGCTGTTTTTT | CASSVSGGGGELFF | TRBV9 | TRBD1 | TRBJ2-2 | NA
TGCGCCAGCAGCTTAGTACAGGCGAACACCGGGGAGCTGTTTTTT | CASSLVQANTGELFF | TRBV5-1 | NA | TRBJ2-2 | NA
TGTGCCAGCAGCTTACTCACATATCAGCCCCAGCATTTT | CASSLLTYQPQHF | TRBV7-2 | NA | TRBJ1-5 | NA
TGCGCCAGCAGACGTACCCTTCCTTCGGGAGCGACCTACAATGAGCAGTTCTTC | CASRRTLPSGATYNEQFF | TRBV5-1 | NA | TRBJ2-1 | NA
TGTGCCAGCAGAAGGACAGGGGCAAACACTGAAGCTTTCTTT | CASRRTGANTEAFF | TRBV7-2 | TRBD1 | TRBJ1-1 | NA
TGTGCCAGCAGTTTCGACAGGCTCACTGAAGCTTTCTTT | CASSFDRLTEAFF | TRBV27 | NA | TRBJ1-1 | few
TGCGCCAGCAGCCCGGGACAGTCCCAAGAGACCCAGTACTTC | CASSPGQSQETQYF | TRBV5-1 | TRBD1 | TRBJ2-5 | NA
TGTGCCAGCAGGCCAGCGGGAGGCCCCGGCGAGCAGTACTTC | CASRPAGGPGEQYF | TRBV7-2 | TRBD2 | TRBJ2-7 | NA
TGTGCCAGCAGTTTTCGGGCCGACTATAGCAATCAGCCCCAGCATTTT | CASSFRADYSNQPQHF | TRBV28 | NA | TRBJ1-5 | NA
TGTGCCAGCAGCTTAGATTGGGCGGGGGAAGTCTACGAGCAGTACTTC | CASSLDWAGEVYEQYF | TRBV7-2 | TRBD2 | TRBJ2-7 | NA
TGTGCCAGCAGCCCCCAGGATACATCCTACGAGCAGTACTTC | CASSPQDTSYEQYF | TRBV7-9 | NA | TRBJ2-7 | NA
TGTGCTAGCAGCTCCGGGACATGCGGAAACACCATATATTTT | CASSSGTCGNTIYF | TRBV7-7 | NA | TRBJ1-3 | once
TGTGCCAGCAGTCGGACAGGGGATAGATTTCAGCCCCAGCATTTT | CASSRTGDRFQPQHF | TRBV27 | TRBD1 | TRBJ1-5 | NA
TGTGCCAGTAGTATAGAGGACAGGAAACGAGATGGTACCTACGAGCAGTACTTC | CASSIEDRKRDGTYEQYF | TRBV19 | TRBD1 | TRBJ2-7 | NA
TGTGCCAGCAGCAAGGACAGGTTTGACTATGGCTACACCTTC | CASSKDRFDYGYTF | TRBV7-9 | TRBD1 | TRBJ1-2 | NA